The clone carrying this TCR beta chain is a singleton in its sample. Germline loops: CDR1 SGHVS, CDR2 FNYEAQ. The V and J ends lost 0 bases and 6 bases, in that order; junction bases with no gene match: 8. This CDR3 has 16 amino acids. Profiled with immunoSEQ multiplex PCR; TCRdb holds only in-frame clones, not every one. The repertoire consists of 330,000 or so clones, with about 87% occurring once and the leading ten covering roughly 2%. The source of the sample is a study of blood T cell repertoires in COVID-19. Grouping used clinical history reported by participants in a survey and questionnaire. This chain connects TRBV7-6 to TRBJ2-1; 7 bases match TRBD2. Material for sequencing was PBMCs or T cells enriched from blood (not recorded which). This TCR was recovered from a man aged 40-49 years in a cohort exposed to, infected with or recovered from COVID-19 (not recorded which). In DNA form, the CDR3 reads TGTGCCAGCAGCTTAGCCGGGGCGGGAGTTGGCAATGAGCAGTTCTTC. Its protein product is CASSLAGAGVGNEQFF.